These 16 T cell receptor beta chains came from one sample sequenced in a study of OX40 agonist ivuxolimab in advanced cancers. Clones were sequenced by immunoSEQ multiplex PCR, and TCRdb holds only the in-frame ones, with some missing. The data contain around 86,000 clones, 89% of them singletons. The specimen was CD4+ or CD8+ T cells sorted from blood, collected in a trial of the OX40 agonist ivuxolimab. The receptors here all came from an adult with an advanced solid tumor such as melanoma, head and neck, liver or kidney cancer.

This sequence joins TRBV7-2 and TRBJ2-5; possibly TRBD2 for D (6 bases). Gene TRBJ2-7 matches the end of the DNA better, so the J call may be wrong. CDR3 size: 14 residues. Germline V CDR1 and CDR2: SGHTA, FQGNSA. As DNA, the CDR3 is TGTGCCAGCAGCTTAGCGGAGGGCTCCTACGAGCAGTACTTC. Translating gives CASSLAEGSYEQYF.

This chain joins TRBV18 and TRBJ2-6; D not resolved. This CDR3 contains 15 residues. Per germline, CDR1 KGHSH and CDR2 LQKENI. V was cut by 1 base and J by 0 bases, with 4 bases left in between. The CDR3 nucleotides read TGTGCCAGCTCACCACAGGACTCTGGGGCCAACGTCCTGACTTTC. This sequence encodes CASSPQDSGANVLTF.

This clone was seen only a few times. This chain uses TRBV2 with TRBJ1-5; D unclear. In germline, CDR1 is SNHLY, CDR2 FYNNEI. Deletions cut 3 bases from V and 6 bases from J, with 12 bases between. The CDR3 runs to 14 residues. The CDR3 DNA reads as TGTGCCAGCAGTGAGGCTGCGTTGGGTCAGCCCCAGCATTTT. Translating it yields CASSEAALGQPQHF.

This clone has a single count. This chain joins TRBV20-1 and TRBJ2-3; no clear D gene. Trimming removed 5 bases at V and 7 bases at J, with 7 bases between. CDR3 length: 10 amino acids. Germline loops: CDR1 DFQATT, CDR2 SNEGSKA (reference sequence). The CDR3 region has the DNA TGCAGTGCTGGCCCACATACGCAGTATTTT. It translates to CSAGPHTQYF.

The chain employs TRBV6-1 and TRBJ1-1; 12 nucleotides align to TRBD1. The CDR3 runs to 15 residues. The J segment lost 7 bases and the V segment lost 1 base, leaving 4 bases of the junction unmatched. Germline-derived CDR1 and CDR2 are MNHNS and SASEGT. The CDR3 coding sequence is TGTGCCAGCAGTGAAGGCGGGACAGGGGGCTTTGAAGCTTTCTTT. Amino acids: CASSEGGTGGFEAFF.

The genes are TRBV10-3 and TRBJ2-5; 9 positions agree with TRBD1. The CDR3 totals 19 residues. V was clipped by 2 bases and J by 1 base; unmatched bases: 14. Looked up from germline, CDR1 is ENHRY and CDR2 is SYGVKD. CDR3 in DNA: TGTGCCATCAGTGAGACGACAGGGGGAGGGCCTAACTCCCAAGAGACCCAGTACTTC. This codes for CAISETTGGGPNSQETQYF.

The chain couples TRBV19 to TRBJ2-7; D possibly uses TRBD1 or TRBD2 (5 bases each). CDR1 and CDR2 from the germline V gene are LNHDA and SQIVND (reference sequence). V gave up 3 bases and J gave up 1 base, with 13 bases separating them. The CDR3 sequence is 15 residues long. The CDR3 region is CASSMVGDRSYEQYF. The CDR3 bases are TGTGCCAGTAGTATGGTCGGGGACCGATCCTACGAGCAGTACTTC. The whole variable domain, remainder taken from reference TRBV19 and TRBJ2-7, is DGGITQSPKYLFRKEGQNVTLSCEQNLNHDAMYWYRQDPGQGLRLIYYSQIVNDFQKGDIAEGYSVSREKKESFPLTVTSAQKNPTAFYLCASSMVGDRSYEQYFGPGTRLTVT.

The V and J genes are TRBV7-2 and TRBJ1-5, with D possibly being TRBD1 (5 bases). The CDR3 spans 13 residues. Trimming pared 4 bases from V and 11 bases from J, leaving 15 bases between. CDR1 and CDR2 from the germline V gene are SGHTA and FQGNSA. The CDR3 reads CASSSRADKSQHF. CDR3 coding DNA: TGTGCCAGCAGCTCTAGAGCGGACAAATCCCAGCATTTT.

With respect to this clone: One end of the junction varies from germline; a read error may be responsible. The chain employs TRBV19 and TRBJ2-5; D gene ambiguous. This CDR3 is 12 amino acids long. In germline, CDR1 is LNHDA, CDR2 SQIVND (reference sequence). CDR3 coding DNA: TGTGCCAGTAGTACCGGCCAACAGACCCAGTACTTC. This codes for CASSTGQQTQYF.

J is TRBJ1-2 and V is TRBV28; 8 nucleotides align to TRBD1. This CDR3 is built from 13 residues. In germline, CDR1 is MDHEN, CDR2 SYDVKM. Losses at the gene ends were 6 bases for V and 4 bases for J; bases not matched to a gene: 4. CDR3 coding DNA: TGTGCCAGCAGATGGACAGGGAGCTATGGCTACACCTTC. Protein product: CASRWTGSYGYTF.

J is TRBJ1-2 and V is TRBV25-1; 7 positions match TRBD1. With V trimmed by 6 bases and J by 3 bases, 4 bases remained unmatched. The CDR3 is made up of 13 amino acids. Germline V lookup: CDR1 MGHDK, CDR2 SYGVNS. CDR3 sequence (DNA): TGTGCCAGCAGGGAGACAGGGTACTATGGCTACACCTTC. It codes for CASRETGYYGYTF.

This clone was seen a single time. V usage is TRBV19 and J usage is TRBJ1-2; D not certain. The CDR3 runs 13 residues. Germline V gives CDR1 LNHDA, CDR2 SQIVND (reference sequence). With 5 bases removed from V and 4 bases from J, the gap between germline ends came to 11 bases. DNA of the CDR3: TGTGCCAGTAGTCGGTCGGACTCCTATGGCTACACCTTC. Translation gives CASSRSDSYGYTF.

The chain has TRBV5-1 and TRBJ2-2; 9 bases match TRBD2. There are 15 residues in the CDR3. Per germline, CDR1 SGHRS and CDR2 YFSETQ. J gave up 0 bases and V 5 bases, and 2 bases lay outside the gene matches. DNA for the CDR3: TGCGCCAGCAGGCCTAGCGGGACGAACACCGGGGAGCTGTTTTTT. Translating it yields CASRPSGTNTGELFF.

The chain has TRBV2 and TRBJ1-3; D is undetermined. Trimming removed 4 bases at V and 1 base at J, with 5 bases between. This CDR3 is built from 13 residues. Germline V lookup: CDR1 SNHLY, CDR2 FYNNEI. CDR3 in amino acids: CASSVGSGNTIYF. The CDR3 coding sequence is TGTGCCAGCAGTGTCGGTTCTGGAAACACCATATATTTT.

This chain links TRBV11-3 with TRBJ2-1, with 9 positions matching TRBD1. Germline lookup yields CDR1 SGHNT and CDR2 YENEEA. The CDR3 totals 18 residues. V shed 1 base and J 0 bases; nucleotides not matched to a gene: 7. CDR3 residues: CASSLGEGTGSSYNEQFF. CDR3 DNA: TGTGCCAGCAGCTTAGGTGAGGGGACAGGGAGCTCCTACAATGAGCAGTTCTTC.

The chain is built from TRBV10-2 and TRBJ2-1, with 10 bases that match TRBD2. Per the germline V gene, CDR1 is WSHSY and CDR2 is SAAADI. Germline trimming cut 6 bases from V and 5 bases from J; bases unmatched to any gene: 4. CDR3 length: 14 residues. The DNA of the CDR3 is TGCGCCAGCAGGAGCGGGAGGGCCGACAATGAGCAGTTCTTC. Protein: CASRSGRADNEQFF.